This passage covers 23 T cell receptor beta chains from one sample sequenced in a study of blood T cell repertoires in COVID-19. TCRdb's table, derived via immunoSEQ multiplex PCR, lists solely in-frame clones and lacks some. The sample has about 140,000 clones; around four fifths are singletons. Source material: peripheral blood. The receptor source for this set is a human donor in a cohort sampled during active COVID-19.

The CDR3 nucleotides are TGTGCCAGCAGCCAGAGAACAGGGTGGGAAGCGATTAATCAGCCCCAGCATTTT. It is translated as CASSQRTGWEAINQPQHF. The chain employs TRBV7-8 and TRBJ1-5, with a tentative D call TRBD1 (6 bases). This CDR3 has 18 residues. Germline V CDR1 and CDR2: SGHVS, FQNEAQ. Trimming shortened V by 5 bases and J by 4 bases, and 24 bases separated the two germline ends. Using reference TRBV7-8 and TRBJ1-5 for the parts outside the CDR3, the full variable domain is GAGVSQSPRYKVAKRGQDVALRCDPISGHVSLFWYQQALGQGPEFLTYFQNEAQLDKSGLPSDRFFAERPEGSVSTLKIQRTQQEDSAVYLCASSQRTGWEAINQPQHFGDGTRLSIL.

This clone has just a few counts. Other nucleotide sequences in the sample specify the same CDR3. The chain joins TRBV7-2 to TRBJ2-3; D is perhaps TRBD2 (6 bases). The germline CDR1 and CDR2 sequences are SGHTA and FQGNSA. Trimming took 6 bases from V and 6 from J, leaving 10 bases between them. This CDR3 comprises 12 residues. The CDR3 DNA reads as TGTGCCAGCAGTAAGAGCGGGGATACGCAGTATTTT. This gives the protein CASSKSGDTQYF.

V gene TRBV7-9 combines with J gene TRBJ2-5, with D unresolved. The CDR3 covers 10 residues. The germline CDR1 and CDR2 sequences are SEHNR and FQNEAQ (reference sequence). Trimming left V 6 bases short and J 5 bases short, with 4 bases between. CDR3 sequence reads: CASSRETQYF. CDR3 nucleotide sequence: TGTGCCAGCAGTCGGGAGACCCAGTACTTC.

This clone was counted between two and nine times. CDR3 in amino acids: CASSQGQVTEDEQFF. In DNA form, the CDR3 reads TGTGCCAGCAGTCAAGGACAGGTGACGGAGGATGAGCAGTTCTTC. The rearrangement links TRBV11-3 to TRBJ2-1; TRBD1 aligns across 7 bases. Germline CDR1 reads SGHNT; CDR2 reads YENEEA. V lost 6 bases to trimming and J lost 8 bases; unmatched junction nucleotides: 13. The CDR3 is 15 amino acids.

This chain links TRBV3-1 (or the pseudogene TRBV3-2) with TRBJ1-1, with 7 positions matching TRBD1. CDR3 size: 14 residues. V shed 4 bases and J 2 bases; nucleotides not matched to a gene: 4. CDR1 LGHDT and CDR2 YNNKEL come from the germline V gene (reference sequence). DNA of the CDR3: TGTGCCAGCAGCCGTCAGGGGGTTAACACTGAAGCTTTCTTT. It codes for CASSRQGVNTEAFF.

This chain uses TRBV28 with TRBJ1-2; 9 bases are shared with TRBD1. Germline trimming cut 4 bases from V and 4 bases from J; bases unmatched to any gene: 7. CDR3 length equals 15 residues. The V gene's germline CDR1 is MDHEN and CDR2 SYDVKM. The CDR3 bases are TGTGCCAGCAGTTCACAGGGGGCCGGGGGCTATGGCTACACCTTC. Translated: CASSSQGAGGYGYTF.

This clone has a single count. The chain joins TRBV6-4 to TRBJ2-3; 8 bases match TRBD2. Germline V gene data show CDR1 as MRHNA and CDR2 as SNTAGT. This CDR3 contains 17 residues. V trimming: 3 bases; J trimming: 3 bases; junction bases outside the gene matches: 11. CDR3 sequence reads: CASSEGGSGAVTDTQYF. The CDR3 DNA follows: TGTGCCAGCAGTGAGGGCGGTAGCGGGGCGGTGACAGATACGCAGTATTTT.

The chain couples TRBV6-5 to TRBJ2-7; 7 bases match TRBD2. The V gene end was trimmed by 6 bases and the J gene end by 3 bases; junction bases not matched to a gene: 5. The CDR3 spans 13 residues. In germline, CDR1 is MNHEY, CDR2 SVGAGI. As DNA, the CDR3 is TGTGCCAGCAGGCGGGAGTCTGTCTACGAGCAGTACTTC. It encodes CASRRESVYEQYF.

The genes are TRBV3-1 (or the pseudogene TRBV3-2) and TRBJ2-1; the match to TRBD2 covers 12 bases. V lost 5 bases, J lost 3 bases, and 5 bases stayed unmatched. Per germline, CDR1 LGHDT and CDR2 YNNKEL (reference sequence). There are 16 residues in the CDR3. The CDR3 nucleotides read TGTGCCAGCAGCAGACTAGCGGGAGCTGGCTACAATGAGCAGTTCTTC. The encoded protein is CASSRLAGAGYNEQFF.

The table lists this clone with many counts. The same CDR3 can be traced to other DNA sequences in this sample. CDR3 in DNA: TGTGCCAGCAGTTACTCAAGCAGGGGGAATCAGCCCCAGCATTTT. Its translation: CASSYSSRGNQPQHF. The rearrangement links TRBV6-5 to TRBJ1-5, with 7 bases fitting TRBD1. The ends lost 0 bases at V and 4 bases at J; junction bases unmatched: 3. Per the germline V gene, CDR1 is MNHEY and CDR2 is SVGAGI. CDR3 length equals 15 residues.

This clone was detected once. The chain has TRBV5-4 and TRBJ1-3; D remains ambiguous. This CDR3 comprises 15 residues. Trimming took off 4 bases at V and 4 bases at J, with 15 bases between the two ends. Germline assignment: CDR1 SGHNT and CDR2 YYREEE (reference sequence). CDR3 sequence (DNA): TGTGCCAGCAGCCCAGAGGCGGTCGACGGAAACACCATATATTTT. Translation: CASSPEAVDGNTIYF.

This chain uses TRBV18 with TRBJ2-1; TRBD2 aligns across 12 bases. Trimming took 3 bases from V and 6 from J; bases not matched to a gene: 3. Looked up from germline, CDR1 is KGHSH and CDR2 is LQKENI. This CDR3 has 15 amino acids. The CDR3 DNA sequence: TGTGCCAGCTCACCCGGGACTAGCGGGCTCAATGAGCAGTTCTTC. Translation: CASSPGTSGLNEQFF.

The chain joins TRBV3-1 (or the pseudogene TRBV3-2) to TRBJ1-1; 8 bases match TRBD1. Germline V lookup: CDR1 LGHDT, CDR2 YNNKEL (reference sequence). Trimming cost V 1 base and J 8 bases; bases outside gene matches: 0. The length of the CDR3 is 12 residues. The CDR3 reads CASSQGDREAFF. DNA for the CDR3: TGTGCCAGCAGCCAAGGGGACAGGGAAGCTTTCTTT.

The chain employs TRBV13 and TRBJ2-1; 12 bases match TRBD2. The germline CDR1 and CDR2 sequences are PRHDT and FYEKMQ (reference sequence). The CDR3 runs to 15 residues. V lost 5 bases and J lost 6; bases outside the gene matches: 5. The CDR3, as DNA: TGTGCCAGCAGCCCGAGGACTAGCGGGACCAATGAGCAGTTCTTC. Translated, it gives CASSPRTSGTNEQFF.

The rearrangement links TRBV6-1 to TRBJ2-1; a weak D match, TRBD2 (6 bases). The germline V gene encodes CDR1 MNHNS and CDR2 SASEGT. V lost 1 base and J lost 0, with 13 bases in between. The CDR3 length is 17 residues. This CDR3 is CASSEGTGEVSYNEQFF. CDR3 DNA sequence: TGTGCCAGCAGTGAAGGGACGGGGGAGGTCTCCTACAATGAGCAGTTCTTC.

The chain recombines TRBV30 with TRBJ1-2, with 10 bases that match TRBD1. The V segment lost 2 bases and the J segment 7 bases; nucleotides outside the gene matches: 7. The CDR3 has 14 amino acids. CDR1 and CDR2 from the germline V gene are GTSNPN and SVGIG (reference sequence). The CDR3: CAWSMTGTGVGYTF. The CDR3 bases are TGTGCCTGGAGTATGACCGGGACAGGGGTTGGCTACACCTTC.

The chain combines TRBV3-1 (or the pseudogene TRBV3-2) with TRBJ2-7, with D possibly being TRBD1 (6 bases). Trimming left V 4 bases short and J 1 base short, with 11 bases between. The CDR3 covers 14 residues. Germline V gives CDR1 LGHDT, CDR2 YNNKEL (reference sequence). The CDR3 loop reads CASSLDSHSYEQYF. In DNA, the CDR3 is TGTGCCAGCAGCCTGGACAGCCATTCCTACGAGCAGTACTTC.

This clone appeared a few times. The J gene is TRBJ2-7, the V gene TRBV28; no definite D call. In germline, CDR1 is MDHEN, CDR2 SYDVKM. V was trimmed by 6 bases and J by 4 bases, leaving 10 bases between them. The CDR3 covers 12 residues. CDR3 region: CASSFLQYEQYF. The CDR3 DNA sequence: TGTGCCAGCAGCTTTTTACAGTACGAGCAGTACTTC.

The chain links TRBV11-2 to TRBJ2-7; maybe TRBD2 (5 bases). V was pared by 2 bases and J by 2 bases, with 10 bases between. The length of the CDR3 is 14 residues. Germline CDR1 reads SGHAT; CDR2 reads FQNNGV. DNA of the CDR3: TGTGCCAGCAGCTTAAAGGCGGGCCCCTACGAGCAGTACTTC. Its protein is CASSLKAGPYEQYF.

The genes are TRBV28 and TRBJ1-5; the D gene is possibly TRBD1 (5 bases). Germline V lookup: CDR1 MDHEN, CDR2 SYDVKM. CDR3 length: 14 residues. Trimming took off 2 bases at V and 9 bases at J, with 14 bases between the two ends. The CDR3 sequence is CASSLTGDSWPQHF. CDR3 bases: TGTGCCAGCAGTTTAACGGGGGATAGTTGGCCCCAGCATTTT.

The V and J genes are TRBV4-1 and TRBJ2-1; the D gene is possibly TRBD2 (5 bases). Germline CDR1 MGHRA, CDR2 YSYEKL. The length of the CDR3 is 16 residues. Deletions cut 5 bases from V and 1 base from J, with 15 bases between. CDR3 DNA: TGCGCCAGCAGCGGGTCAAGCGGAAAATCCTACAATGAGCAGTTCTTC. Amino acids: CASSGSSGKSYNEQFF.

The chain recombines TRBV7-8 with TRBJ2-1, with D possibly being TRBD2 (6 bases). This CDR3 has 15 residues. CDR1 is SGHVS, CDR2 FQNEAQ, per germline. With 4 bases removed from V and 5 bases from J, the gap between germline ends came to 15 bases. The CDR3 here is CASSSHPSANNEQFF. CDR3 nucleotide sequence: TGTGCCAGCAGCTCCCACCCTAGCGCGAACAATGAGCAGTTCTTC.

The CDR3 sequence is CASSWGDRGGNSPLHF. The CDR3 DNA follows: TGTGCCAGCAGCTGGGGGGACAGGGGAGGGAATTCACCCCTCCACTTT. The V and J genes are TRBV7-3 and TRBJ1-6; TRBD1 aligns across 10 bases. CDR3 length: 16 residues. The V segment lost 4 bases and the J segment 7 bases; nucleotides outside the gene matches: 7. Per the germline V gene, CDR1 is SGHTA and CDR2 is FQGTGA.